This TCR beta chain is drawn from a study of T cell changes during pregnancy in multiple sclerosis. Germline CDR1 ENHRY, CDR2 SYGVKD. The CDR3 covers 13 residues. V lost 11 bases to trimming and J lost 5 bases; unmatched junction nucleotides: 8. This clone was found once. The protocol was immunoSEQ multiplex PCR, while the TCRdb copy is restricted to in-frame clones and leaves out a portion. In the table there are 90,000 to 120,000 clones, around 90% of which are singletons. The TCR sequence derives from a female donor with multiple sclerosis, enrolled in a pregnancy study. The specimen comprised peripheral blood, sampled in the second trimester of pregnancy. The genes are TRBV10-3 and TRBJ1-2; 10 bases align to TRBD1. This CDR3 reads CAVPDRGTYGYTF. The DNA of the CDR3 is TGTGCCGTACCGGACAGGGGGACTTATGGCTACACCTTC.